Below, 15 T cell receptor beta chains from the same sample are listed, as sequenced in a study of blood T cell repertoires in COVID-19. Only in-frame clones appear in the TCRdb table, and some are missing; sequencing was by immunoSEQ multiplex PCR. The table records around 180,000 clones, about nine tenths of them present only once. Sequencing input: peripheral blood. These receptors all stem from a man in his 70s with active or convalescent COVID-19.

V usage is TRBV19 and J usage is TRBJ2-1; 12 bases match TRBD2. CDR1 is LNHDA and CDR2 is SQIVND in the germline V gene (reference sequence). V shed 4 bases, J shed 2 bases, and the junction held 9 bases outside the gene matches. This CDR3 comprises 18 residues. The CDR3 coding sequence is TGTGCCAGTAGTACGCTAGCGGGGGGGTCGTCCACCTACAATGAGCAGTTCTTC. Its translation is CASSTLAGGSSTYNEQFF. The full variable domain, its missing parts supplied by reference TRBV19 and TRBJ2-1, is DGGITQSPKYLFRKEGQNVTLSCEQNLNHDAMYWYRQDPGQGLRLIYYSQIVNDFQKGDIAEGYSVSREKKESFPLTVTSAQKNPTAFYLCASSTLAGGSSTYNEQFFGPGTRLTVL.

This chain joins TRBV7-2 and TRBJ2-3; D gene unclear. The V gene's germline CDR1 is SGHTA and CDR2 FQGNSA. This CDR3 is built from 15 residues. Between the trimmed V and J ends, which lost 3 bases and 3 bases, there was a span of 13 bases. CDR3 DNA sequence: TGTGCCAGCAGCTTCAACAAACCCAAAACAGATACGCAGTATTTT. It translates to CASSFNKPKTDTQYF.

V gene TRBV19 combines with J gene TRBJ1-4; no definite D call. Trimming stripped 4 bases from V and 5 bases from J, with 11 bases between. The CDR3 is 14 amino acids. Germline values: CDR1 LNHDA, CDR2 SQIVND (reference sequence). CDR3 bases: TGTGCCAGTAGTAACGGAGGGTGGAATGAAAAACTGTTTTTT. This translates into CASSNGGWNEKLFF. Combining the CDR3 with reference TRBV19 and TRBJ1-4 gives the whole variable domain DGGITQSPKYLFRKEGQNVTLSCEQNLNHDAMYWYRQDPGQGLRLIYYSQIVNDFQKGDIAEGYSVSREKKESFPLTVTSAQKNPTAFYLCASSNGGWNEKLFFGSGTQLSVL.

CDR3 coding DNA: TGTGCCAGCAGCTCCCGGGCGGGGGAGGTTGAAGCTTTCTTT. Translating gives CASSSRAGEVEAFF. V is TRBV7-9 and J is TRBJ1-1; perhaps TRBD1 as D (5 bases). The CDR3 length is 14 residues. The germline V and J ends were trimmed by 4 bases and 7 bases, with 16 bases remaining between them. Germline V lookup: CDR1 SEHNR, CDR2 FQNEAQ (reference sequence).

J is TRBJ1-6 and V is TRBV7-6, with 8 bases identical to TRBD1. CDR1 is SGHVS, CDR2 FNYEAQ, per germline. V lost 5 bases and J lost 7; bases outside the gene matches: 7. The CDR3 consists of 15 residues. Here the CDR3 DNA reads TGTGCCAGCAGCCCTATGACAGGGGTCAATTCACCCCTCCACTTT. This codes for CASSPMTGVNSPLHF.

CDR3 bases: TGCGCCAGCAGCTTGGCCGACTACGGACAGGCGGCTAACTATGGCTACACCTTC. Encoded protein: CASSLADYGQAANYGYTF. This chain uses TRBV5-1 with TRBJ1-2; TRBD1 matches at 7 bases. V was pared by 0 bases and J by 0 bases, with 11 bases of the junction left unmatched. Looked up from germline, CDR1 is SGHRS and CDR2 is YFSETQ. The CDR3 covers 18 residues.

The genes are TRBV19 and TRBJ2-2; 7 positions agree with TRBD1. V was clipped by 9 bases and J by 4 bases; unmatched bases: 8. CDR3 length: 14 amino acids. Germline values: CDR1 LNHDA, CDR2 SQIVND (reference sequence). The CDR3 spells CASLRDRSTGELFF. CDR3 DNA: TGTGCCAGCCTCCGGGACAGAAGCACCGGGGAGCTGTTTTTT.

This chain connects TRBV6-2 or TRBV6-3 to TRBJ2-4; D ambiguous. The V end was cut by 2 bases, the J end by 0 bases, with 11 bases between. CDR3 size: 16 residues. Germline CDR1 and CDR2: MNHEY and SVGEGT. CDR3 protein: CASSYEPSLAKNIQYF. CDR3 sequence (DNA): TGTGCCAGCAGTTACGAGCCTTCTTTAGCCAAAAACATTCAGTACTTC.

The chain has TRBV24-1 and TRBJ1-4, with 11 nucleotides matching TRBD1. J gave up 1 base and V 1 base, and 7 bases lay outside the gene matches. The germline gives CDR1 KGHDR, CDR2 SFDVKD. This CDR3 has 19 amino acids. The CDR3 sequence: CATSDLEDRGRKTNEKLFF. The CDR3 DNA reads as TGTGCCACCAGTGATTTAGAGGACAGGGGGCGCAAAACTAATGAAAAACTGTTTTTT.

J is TRBJ1-5 and V is TRBV11-3, with 9 bases identical to TRBD1. CDR3 size: 21 residues. From germline, CDR1 is SGHNT and CDR2 YENEEA. The V gene end was trimmed by 0 bases and the J gene end by 4 bases; junction bases not matched to a gene: 19. The CDR3 protein is CASSLEFGQGLSEWENQPQHF. The CDR3 coding sequence is TGTGCCAGCAGCTTAGAATTTGGACAGGGGTTATCAGAGTGGGAAAATCAGCCCCAGCATTTT.

The chain has TRBV6-5 and TRBJ2-7; the match to TRBD2 covers 11 bases. CDR1 and CDR2 from the germline V gene are MNHEY and SVGAGI. J gave up 2 bases and V 5 bases, and 5 bases lay outside the gene matches. The CDR3 has 15 residues. In nucleotides, the CDR3 is TGTGCCAGCAGTCAAAGGACTAGCGGGCCCTACGAGCAGTACTTC. Encoded protein: CASSQRTSGPYEQYF.

J is TRBJ2-7 and V is TRBV7-2; 11 bases are shared with TRBD1. V lost 1 base to trimming and J lost 8 bases; unmatched junction nucleotides: 1. The germline V gene has CDR1 SGHTA and CDR2 FQGNSA. The CDR3 length is 13 residues. CDR3 coding DNA: TGTGCCAGCAGCTTAGGGACAGGGGGCAAGCAGTACTTC. It encodes CASSLGTGGKQYF.

The chain is built from TRBV6-6 and TRBJ1-2; D is undetermined. Deletions cut 7 bases from V and 3 bases from J, with 18 bases between. Germline CDR1 is MNHNY and CDR2 is SVGAGI (reference sequence). The CDR3 has 15 residues. In nucleotides, the CDR3 is TGTGCCAGCATCAGATGGGAGGGATCCGACTATGGCTACACCTTC. Translating it yields CASIRWEGSDYGYTF.

This chain uses TRBV27 with TRBJ1-6, with unresolved D. V lost 8 bases and J lost 0, with 17 bases in between. This CDR3 contains 17 residues. Germline lookup yields CDR1 MNHEY and CDR2 SMNVEV (reference sequence). CDR3 sequence reads: CASRDYSESSYNSPLHF. CDR3 sequence (DNA): TGTGCCAGCCGGGATTACTCCGAGAGCTCCTATAATTCACCCCTCCACTTT.

The V and J genes are TRBV18 and TRBJ1-2; D gene ambiguous. The CDR3 consists of 13 residues. Trimming took off 10 bases at V and 0 bases at J, with 12 bases between the two ends. Germline-derived CDR1 and CDR2 are KGHSH and LQKENI. CDR3 sequence: CATRGPANYGYTF. The CDR3 DNA reads as TGTGCCACCCGGGGTCCCGCTAACTATGGCTACACCTTC.